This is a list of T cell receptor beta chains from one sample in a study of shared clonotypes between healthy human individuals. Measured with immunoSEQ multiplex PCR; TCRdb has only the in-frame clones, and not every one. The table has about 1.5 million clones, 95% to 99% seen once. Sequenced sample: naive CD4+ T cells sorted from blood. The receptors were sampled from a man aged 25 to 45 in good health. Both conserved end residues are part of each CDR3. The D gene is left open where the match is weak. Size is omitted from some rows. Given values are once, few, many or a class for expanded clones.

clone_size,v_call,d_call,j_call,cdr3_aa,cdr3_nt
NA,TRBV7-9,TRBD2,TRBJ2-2,CASSHQAGRASGELFF,TGTGCCAGCAGCCATCAAGCCGGGAGGGCCAGCGGGGAGCTGTTTTTT
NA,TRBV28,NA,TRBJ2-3,CASTLGADTQYF,TGTGCCAGCACCTTAGGGGCAGATACGCAGTATTTT
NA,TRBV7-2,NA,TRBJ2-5,CASSLFRFQETQYF,TGTGCCAGCAGCTTATTCCGCTTCCAAGAGACCCAGTACTTC
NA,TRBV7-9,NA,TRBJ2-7,CASSLFNPQKKTYEQYF,TGTGCCAGCAGCTTATTTAATCCACAGAAGAAAACCTACGAGCAGTACTTC
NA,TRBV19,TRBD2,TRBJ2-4,CASSNLAGGTSEYF,TGTGCCAGTAGTAATCTGGCGGGAGGGACTTCCGAGTACTTC
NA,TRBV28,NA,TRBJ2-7,CASSLPGAGEQYF,TGTGCCAGCAGTCTCCCGGGGGCAGGTGAGCAGTACTTC
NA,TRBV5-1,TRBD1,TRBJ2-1,CASSLSGTGQGEQFF,TGCGCCAGCAGCTTGTCCGGGACAGGGCAGGGTGAGCAGTTCTTC
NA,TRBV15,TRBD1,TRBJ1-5,CATSRDRVNQPQHF,TGTGCCACCAGCAGGGACAGGGTCAATCAGCCCCAGCATTTT
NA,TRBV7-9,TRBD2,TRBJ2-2,CASSLAPGLDTGELFF,TGTGCCAGCAGCTTAGCCCCGGGACTAGACACCGGGGAGCTGTTTTTT
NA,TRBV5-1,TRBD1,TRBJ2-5,CASSRDGTEEETQYF,TGCGCCAGCAGCCGAGACGGGACAGAAGAAGAGACCCAGTACTTC
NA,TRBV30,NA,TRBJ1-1,CAWSVDFLNTEAFF,TGTGCCTGGAGTGTGGACTTTTTGAACACTGAAGCTTTCTTT
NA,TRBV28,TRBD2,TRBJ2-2,CASSSPSGRRVRELFF,TGTGCCAGCAGTTCCCCTAGCGGGAGGAGGGTCCGGGAGCTGTTTTTT
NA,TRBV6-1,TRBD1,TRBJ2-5,CATKGAPLGETQYF,TGTGCCACCAAGGGGGCTCCCCTTGGGGAGACCCAGTACTTC
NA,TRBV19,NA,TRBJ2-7,CASSIGDSRYEQYF,TGTGCCAGTAGTATAGGTGACTCGCGCTACGAGCAGTACTTC
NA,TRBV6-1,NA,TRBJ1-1,CASSEVRGWNTEAFF,TGTGCCAGCAGCGAGGTGAGAGGGTGGAACACTGAAGCTTTCTTT
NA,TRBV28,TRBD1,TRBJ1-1,CASSMTGGQLEAFF,TGTGCCAGCAGCATGACAGGGGGCCAACTTGAAGCTTTCTTT
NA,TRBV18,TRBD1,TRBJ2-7,CASSLATDRSYEQYF,TGTGCCAGCTCACTTGCCACGGACAGGAGCTACGAGCAGTACTTC
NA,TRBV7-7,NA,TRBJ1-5,CASSTREGQPQHF,TGTGCCAGCAGCACCCGGGAGGGTCAGCCCCAGCATTTT
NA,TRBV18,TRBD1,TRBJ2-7,CASSLGGTGGYEQYF,TGTGCCAGCTCCCTTGGCGGGACAGGGGGCTACGAGCAGTACTTC
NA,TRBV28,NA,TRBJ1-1,CASSLTQNTEAFF,TGTGCCAGCAGTTTAACACAGAACACTGAAGCTTTCTTT
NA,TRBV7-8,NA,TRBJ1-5,CASSTRQSGQPQHF,TGTGCCAGCAGCACTCGACAATCAGGGCAGCCCCAGCATTTT
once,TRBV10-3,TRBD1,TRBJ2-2,CAISESVGTADTGELFF,TGTGCCATCAGTGAGTCTGTAGGGACAGCCGATACCGGGGAGCTGTTTTTT
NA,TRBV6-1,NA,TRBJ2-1,CASSPYSYNEQFF,TGTGCCAGCAGCCCTTACAGTTACAATGAGCAGTTCTTC
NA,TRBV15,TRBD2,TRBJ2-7,CATSRAASSGSSYEQYF,TGTGCCACCAGCAGAGCCGCGTCTAGCGGGAGTTCCTACGAGCAGTACTTC
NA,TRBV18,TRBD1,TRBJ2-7,CASSETQGAPYEQYF,TGTGCCAGCTCAGAAACCCAGGGGGCACCCTACGAGCAGTACTTC
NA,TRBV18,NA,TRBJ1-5,CASSPQGLDQPQHF,TGTGCCAGCTCACCCCAGGGGCTGGATCAGCCCCAGCATTTT
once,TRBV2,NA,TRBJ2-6,CASGGRGANVLTF,TGTGCCAGCGGGGGGCGTGGGGCCAACGTCCTGACTTTC
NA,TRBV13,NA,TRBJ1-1,CASSLPGGLRTEAFF,TGTGCCAGCAGCTTACCGGGGGGGCTGAGAACTGAAGCTTTCTTT
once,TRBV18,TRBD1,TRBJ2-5,CASSQGAEETQYF,TGTGCCAGCTCACAGGGGGCAGAAGAGACCCAGTACTTC
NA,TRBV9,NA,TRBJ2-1,CASNVGAYNEQFF,TGTGCCAGCAACGTGGGGGCCTACAATGAGCAGTTCTTC
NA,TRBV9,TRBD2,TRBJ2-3,CASSRGEYDTQYF,TGTGCCAGTTCCCGGGGGGAATACGATACGCAGTATTTT
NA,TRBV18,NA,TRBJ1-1,CASSHSGTLNTEAFF,TGTGCCAGCTCACACTCCGGGACACTGAACACTGAAGCTTTCTTT
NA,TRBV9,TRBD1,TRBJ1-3,CASSAGQGSDTIYF,TGTGCCAGCAGCGCCGGACAGGGTTCAGACACCATATATTTT
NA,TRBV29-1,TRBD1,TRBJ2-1,CSVGDRGLNEQFF,TGCAGCGTTGGGGACAGGGGGCTAAATGAGCAGTTCTTC
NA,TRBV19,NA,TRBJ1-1,CASSIDTQIEAFF,TGTGCCAGTAGTATAGACACACAGATTGAAGCTTTCTTT
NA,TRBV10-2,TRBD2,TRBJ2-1,CASMLRGTSGTSYNEQFF,TGCGCCAGCATGTTACGTGGGACTAGCGGGACCTCCTACAATGAGCAGTTCTTC
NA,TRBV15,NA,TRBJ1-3,CATSTTQGNLGNTIYF,TGTGCCACCAGCACAACGCAGGGGAATCTTGGAAACACCATATATTTT
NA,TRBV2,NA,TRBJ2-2,CASTSRGAGELFF,TGTGCCAGCACCAGTAGAGGGGCCGGGGAGCTGTTTTTT
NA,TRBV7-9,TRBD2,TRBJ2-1,CASSLMGSGEQFF,TGTGCCAGCAGCTTAATGGGTAGCGGGGAGCAGTTCTTC
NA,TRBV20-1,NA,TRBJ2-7,CSATRVHEQYF,TGCAGTGCTACCAGGGTCCACGAGCAGTACTTC
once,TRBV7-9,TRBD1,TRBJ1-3,CASTPPGTGGSGNTIYF,TGTGCCAGCACACCCCCCGGGACAGGGGGTTCTGGAAACACCATATATTTT
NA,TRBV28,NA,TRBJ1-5,CASSLMRTQPQHF,TGTGCCAGCAGTTTAATGAGGACTCAGCCCCAGCATTTT
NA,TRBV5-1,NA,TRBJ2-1,CASSSTYSENEQFF,TGCGCCAGCAGCTCGACTTACAGTGAGAATGAGCAGTTCTTC
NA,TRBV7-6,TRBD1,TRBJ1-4,CASSLGTASNEKLFF,TGTGCCAGCAGCCTCGGGACAGCCTCTAATGAAAAACTGTTTTTT
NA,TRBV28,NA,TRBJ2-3,CASSLTSRIFDTQYF,TGTGCCAGCAGTTTAACTAGCCGCATATTTGATACGCAGTATTTT
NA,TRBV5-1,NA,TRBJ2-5,CASSFMLGGETQYF,TGCGCCAGCAGCTTTATGCTGGGCGGAGAGACCCAGTACTTC
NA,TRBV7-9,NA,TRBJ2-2,CASSFQAGRGELFF,TGTGCCAGCAGCTTTCAGGCAGGGCGCGGGGAGCTGTTTTTT
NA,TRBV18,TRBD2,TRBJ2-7,CASSPLAGAYEQYF,TGTGCCAGCTCACCCCTAGCGGGAGCATACGAGCAGTACTTC
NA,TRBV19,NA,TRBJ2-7,CASSANGPYEQYF,TGTGCCAGTAGTGCAAACGGGCCTTACGAGCAGTACTTC
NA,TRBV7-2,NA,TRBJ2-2,CASSPRGAGTTGELFF,TGTGCCAGCAGCCCCCGTGGGGCAGGGACCACCGGGGAGCTGTTTTTT
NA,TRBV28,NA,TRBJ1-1,CASSLVGGNTEAFF,TGTGCCAGCAGTTTGGTAGGGGGGAACACTGAAGCTTTCTTT
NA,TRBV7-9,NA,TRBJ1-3,CARGREQGPSGNTIYF,TGTGCCCGGGGAAGAGAACAGGGCCCCTCTGGAAACACCATATATTTT
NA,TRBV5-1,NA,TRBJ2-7,CASSEDNSPGEQYF,TGCGCCAGCAGCGAGGACAATTCGCCGGGGGAGCAGTACTTC
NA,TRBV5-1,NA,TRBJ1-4,CASSFVRDGASTNEKLFF,TGCGCCAGCAGCTTTGTCAGGGATGGAGCCTCAACTAATGAAAAACTGTTTTTT
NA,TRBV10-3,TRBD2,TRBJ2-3,CAIRGSAGGSTDTQYF,TGTGCCATCAGGGGATCTGCGGGAGGGAGCACAGATACGCAGTATTTT
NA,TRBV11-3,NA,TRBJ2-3,CASSLSGTAESTDTQYF,TGTGCCAGCAGCTTATCCGGAACAGCGGAAAGCACAGATACGCAGTATTTT
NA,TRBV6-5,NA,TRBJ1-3,CASSYSQNSGNTIYF,TGTGCCAGCAGTTATTCCCAAAATTCTGGAAACACCATATATTTT
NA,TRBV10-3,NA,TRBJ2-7,CAINPGSSYEQYF,TGTGCCATCAACCCAGGGTCCTCCTACGAGCAGTACTTC